The 15 T cell receptor beta chains presented below share a single source sample, sequenced in a study of T cell changes during pregnancy in multiple sclerosis. Profiled with immunoSEQ multiplex PCR; TCRdb holds only in-frame clones, not every one. This sample carries under 20,000 clones, roughly nine tenths of them seen once, and the ten largest clones take approximately 7.5%. Sample: CD8+ T cells from peripheral blood mononuclear cells, taken in the second trimester of pregnancy. Receptor source: a female donor in good health, enrolled as a control in a pregnancy study.

The chain links TRBV6-6 to TRBJ2-3, with 7 bases that match TRBD1. The CDR3 runs 16 residues. Germline trimming cut 5 bases from V and 0 bases from J; bases unmatched to any gene: 8. Germline V gene lookup returns CDR1 MNHNY and CDR2 SVGAGI (reference sequence). CDR3 sequence: CASSLRTGASTDTQYF. DNA for the CDR3: TGTGCCAGCAGTCTTCGGACAGGCGCTAGCACAGATACGCAGTATTTT.

The chain employs TRBV7-9 and TRBJ1-1; D is perhaps TRBD1 (6 bases). This CDR3 comprises 15 residues. CDR1 and CDR2 (germline): SEHNR, FQNEAQ (reference sequence). The germline V and J ends were trimmed by 6 bases and 8 bases, with 22 bases remaining between them. For the CDR3, the DNA is TGTGCCAGCAGAGAGCCGGGACAACAAACGGGGGAAGCTTTCTTT. Residues: CASREPGQQTGEAFF. The full variable domain, with the rest looked up from reference TRBV7-9 and TRBJ1-1, is DTGVSQNPRHKITKRGQNVTFRCDPISEHNRLYWYRQTLGQGPEFLTYFQNEAQLEKSRLLSDRFSAERPKGSFSTLEIQRTEQGDSAMYLCASREPGQQTGEAFFGQGTRLTVV.

The chain is built from TRBV4-1 and TRBJ2-3, with D possibly matching TRBD1 (6 bases). Germline V lookup: CDR1 MGHRA, CDR2 YSYEKL. Trimming removed 4 bases from V and 2 bases from J, with 16 bases in between. The CDR3 runs 16 residues. CDR3 loop: CASSPPTGPSTDTQYF. The CDR3 DNA is TGCGCCAGCAGCCCACCTACAGGGCCCTCCACAGATACGCAGTATTTT.

The CDR3 is CASSFSGGRIYDEQFF. The CDR3 region has the DNA TGTGCCAGCAGCTTTAGCGGGGGAAGGATATACGATGAGCAGTTCTTC. The chain recombines TRBV7-2 with TRBJ2-1; 9 nucleotides match TRBD2. The germline gives CDR1 SGHTA, CDR2 FQGNSA. Unmatched junction bases numbered 11, after V lost 3 bases and J lost 8 bases. CDR3 size: 16 residues. The whole variable domain, filled in from reference TRBV7-2 and TRBJ2-1, reads GAGVSQSPSNKVTEKGKDVELRCDPISGHTALYWYRQSLGQGLEFLIYFQGNSAPDKSGLPSDRFSAERTGGSVSTLTIQRTQQEDSAVYLCASSFSGGRIYDEQFFGPGTRLTVL.

The chain carries TRBV28 and TRBJ2-2; 9 positions match TRBD2. The trim removed 9 bases at V and 2 bases at J, leaving 7 bases unmatched. The CDR3 runs to 15 residues. Germline lookup yields CDR1 MDHEN and CDR2 SYDVKM. Here the CDR3 reads CASLRAGGNTGELFF. DNA of the CDR3: TGTGCCAGTCTTCGAGCGGGGGGCAACACCGGGGAGCTGTTTTTT.

The CDR3 DNA reads TGTGCCAGCTCACCCGGAGGGCTAGCGGGAGAGAGGTCCTACGAGCAGTACTTC. Translation: CASSPGGLAGERSYEQYF. This sequence joins TRBV18 and TRBJ2-7, with 10 bases that match TRBD2. The CDR3 has 18 residues. CDR1 and CDR2 from the germline V gene are KGHSH and LQKENI. The V segment lost 3 bases and the J segment 1 base; nucleotides outside the gene matches: 12.

V usage is TRBV6-4 and J usage is TRBJ2-1, with 12 nucleotides matching TRBD2. CDR3 size: 15 residues. With V trimmed by 0 bases and J by 6 bases, 0 bases remained unmatched. Per the germline V gene, CDR1 is MRHNA and CDR2 is SNTAGT. This CDR3 reads CASSDSTSGSNEQFF. For the CDR3, the DNA is TGTGCCAGCAGTGACTCGACTAGCGGGAGCAATGAGCAGTTCTTC.

V usage is TRBV30 and J usage is TRBJ2-7; 10 positions agree with TRBD1. Germline V gene data show CDR1 as GTSNPN and CDR2 as SVGIG (reference sequence). V lost 2 bases and J lost 2; bases outside the gene matches: 3. CDR3 length: 14 amino acids. The CDR3 DNA sequence: TGTGCCTGGAGTACGGGGACAGGGGCCTACGAGCAGTACTTC. Translation gives CAWSTGTGAYEQYF.

The rearrangement uses TRBV2 and TRBJ2-2; 9 positions agree with TRBD1. The germline CDR1 and CDR2 sequences are SNHLY and FYNNEI. CDR3 length: 14 residues. With 10 bases clipped from V and 6 bases from J, the junction kept 9 bases outside the gene matches. The DNA of the CDR3 is TGTGCCACCGGGGGGACAGGGCGACCCGGGGAGCTGTTTTTT. Its translation is CATGGTGRPGELFF.

V is TRBV29-1 and J is TRBJ1-2; TRBD1 is a possible D gene (5 bases). Germline values: CDR1 SQVTM, CDR2 ANQGSEA. V was trimmed by 0 bases and J by 8 bases, leaving 13 bases between them. This CDR3 has 13 residues. CDR3 residues: CSVEDRVGLGYTF. Written as DNA, the CDR3 is TGCAGCGTTGAAGATCGGGTGGGGCTCGGCTACACCTTC.

This rearrangement joins TRBV7-2 to TRBJ2-3, with 9 positions matching TRBD2. CDR1 and CDR2 (germline): SGHTA, FQGNSA. Trimming cost V 5 bases and J 2 bases; bases outside gene matches: 5. The CDR3 is made up of 15 amino acids. CDR3 in amino acids: CASSHTSGPTDTQYF. DNA of the CDR3: TGTGCCAGCAGCCACACTAGCGGGCCCACAGATACGCAGTATTTT.

This chain connects TRBV28 to TRBJ2-1; D is uncertain. This CDR3 is 12 amino acids long. Germline V gene data show CDR1 as MDHEN and CDR2 as SYDVKM. V lost 7 bases and J 5 bases, leaving 9 bases between the germline ends. Written as DNA, the CDR3 is TGTGCCAGCAATCACGCGCACAATGAGCAGTTCTTC. It is translated as CASNHAHNEQFF.

The rearrangement uses TRBV7-9 and TRBJ2-7; 9 nucleotides agree with TRBD1. The trim removed 3 bases at V and 6 bases at J, leaving 9 bases unmatched. The length of the CDR3 is 15 residues. Germline V lookup: CDR1 SEHNR, CDR2 FQNEAQ (reference sequence). CDR3 in amino acids: CASSFPDRGVSEQYF. As DNA, the CDR3 is TGTGCCAGCAGCTTCCCCGACAGGGGGGTGAGCGAGCAGTACTTC.

This clone was picked up one time. This rearrangement joins TRBV9 to TRBJ1-2; D remains unclear. V lost 0 bases and J 5 bases, leaving 8 bases between the germline ends. Germline assignment: CDR1 SGDLS and CDR2 YYNGEE. There are 13 residues in the CDR3. CDR3 DNA: TGTGCCAGCAGCGTAGCTACGGGGTATGGCTACACCTTC. This encodes CASSVATGYGYTF.

The V gene is TRBV11-2, the J gene TRBJ1-1; 11 bases line up with TRBD1. Germline CDR1 is SGHAT and CDR2 is FQNNGV. Trimming at V came to 5 bases and at J to 5 bases, leaving 4 bases not matched to a gene. The CDR3 loop spans 14 amino acids. The CDR3 nucleotides read TGTGCCAGCAGCCTGGACAGGGGGCATACTGAAGCTTTCTTT. As protein: CASSLDRGHTEAFF.